This T cell receptor (beta chain) originates from a study of early T cells in non-severe SARS-CoV-2 infection. The sample holds a few counts of this clonotype. TCRdb re-called the 5' RACE reads through MiXCR, storing one row per CDR3 protein. The profile covers some 49,000 distinct CDR3 sequences, with under 8.5% appearing a single time and roughly 4% taken by the ten largest. Trimming stripped 3 bases from V and 4 bases from J, with 19 bases between. This CDR3 is built from 16 residues. CDR1 is MDHEN, CDR2 SYDVKM, per germline. The rearrangement links TRBV28 to TRBJ2-7; a weak D match, TRBD1 (6 bases). The specimen was whole blood. The receptor's source is an adult who was a healthcare worker with PCR-confirmed SARS-CoV-2 infection or an uninfected control (not recorded which). The chain's CDR3 is CASSFSNRELTYEQYF. In DNA, the CDR3 is TGTGCCAGCAGTTTTTCTAACAGGGAGCTAACGTACGAGCAGTACTTC.